A selection of T cell receptor beta chains follows, all from one sample in a study of shared T cell receptors in the human thymus. The assay was immunoSEQ multiplex PCR, and TCRdb's table has in-frame clones only and misses some. The sample yields more than 550,000 clones, 70% to 90% seen once. The same sample was also studied in work on human thymus T cells.

The source material was thymocytes. Receptor source: a girl less than two years old with a congenital heart defect. Each CDR3 is given with its conserved first and last residue. The order of the fields is V gene, D gene, clone size, J gene, CDR3 protein. A D gene is named only where the DNA matches it firmly. Expanded clones get a size class; other rows say once, few or many, or leave the size out.

V gene: TRBV7-9
D gene: -
clone size: -
J gene: TRBJ2-7
CDR3 protein: CASSSGRGRYEQYF

V gene: TRBV28
D gene: TRBD1
clone size: -
J gene: TRBJ2-7
CDR3 protein: CASNRTGASSYEQYF

V gene: TRBV7-9
D gene: TRBD1
clone size: -
J gene: TRBJ1-1
CDR3 protein: CASSLAPDREVRNTEAFF

V gene: TRBV5-1
D gene: -
clone size: -
J gene: TRBJ1-2
CDR3 protein: CASSLSVTSGDGYTF

V gene: TRBV5-1
D gene: -
clone size: -
J gene: TRBJ2-4
CDR3 protein: CASSPGPDQAGLAKNIQYF

V gene: TRBV7-9
D gene: TRBD1
clone size: -
J gene: TRBJ1-5
CDR3 protein: CASSPGTPGQLNQPQHF

V gene: TRBV4-3
D gene: -
clone size: -
J gene: TRBJ1-5
CDR3 protein: CASSQDSAGDQPQHF

V gene: TRBV30
D gene: -
clone size: -
J gene: TRBJ2-2
CDR3 protein: CAWSPPDSNGELFF

V gene: TRBV9
D gene: -
clone size: -
J gene: TRBJ2-7
CDR3 protein: CASSGPVSYEQYF

V gene: TRBV14
D gene: -
clone size: -
J gene: TRBJ1-4
CDR3 protein: CASRRATNEKLFF

V gene: TRBV30
D gene: TRBD1
clone size: -
J gene: TRBJ1-4
CDR3 protein: CAPAGQGYEKLFF

V gene: TRBV6-6
D gene: TRBD1
clone size: -
J gene: TRBJ1-5
CDR3 protein: CASSYYRQGAMPQHF

V gene: TRBV14
D gene: -
clone size: few
J gene: TRBJ2-1
CDR3 protein: CASSPMGAPYNEQFF

V gene: TRBV27
D gene: TRBD1
clone size: -
J gene: TRBJ2-3
CDR3 protein: CASAPARQDRGTDTQYF

V gene: TRBV9
D gene: TRBD2
clone size: -
J gene: TRBJ2-1
CDR3 protein: CASSVVPLAGGSYNEQFF

V gene: TRBV10-3
D gene: -
clone size: -
J gene: TRBJ2-7
CDR3 protein: CAIRFNRTRSYEQYF

V gene: TRBV4-1
D gene: -
clone size: -
J gene: TRBJ1-4
CDR3 protein: CATAKGEGEKLFF

V gene: TRBV4-3
D gene: -
clone size: -
J gene: TRBJ1-2
CDR3 protein: CASSQGQTGRGYTF

V gene: TRBV28
D gene: TRBD1
clone size: -
J gene: TRBJ1-3
CDR3 protein: CASSLSPATGCPGNTIYF

V gene: TRBV18
D gene: TRBD1
clone size: -
J gene: TRBJ1-2
CDR3 protein: CASSPLPGQTLGGYTF

V gene: TRBV13
D gene: -
clone size: -
J gene: TRBJ1-3
CDR3 protein: CASSFTQSQRQRTGNTIYF

V gene: TRBV6-1
D gene: TRBD1
clone size: -
J gene: TRBJ1-2
CDR3 protein: CASSELADVWQGAHYGYTF

V gene: TRBV7-9
D gene: TRBD2
clone size: once
J gene: TRBJ2-3
CDR3 protein: CASSFGPRTSGTSTDTQYF

V gene: TRBV19
D gene: -
clone size: -
J gene: TRBJ1-5
CDR3 protein: CASSIVFGGDQPQHF

V gene: TRBV5-1
D gene: -
clone size: -
J gene: TRBJ1-1
CDR3 protein: CASSFCEGGRTEAFF

V gene: TRBV5-5
D gene: TRBD1
clone size: once
J gene: TRBJ1-2
CDR3 protein: CASSHRDSLFYGYTF

V gene: TRBV27
D gene: -
clone size: -
J gene: TRBJ1-2
CDR3 protein: CASSLSPLFVYGYTF

V gene: TRBV2
D gene: -
clone size: -
J gene: TRBJ2-3
CDR3 protein: CASSVMGFCSSPPYTDTQYF

V gene: TRBV7-2
D gene: -
clone size: -
J gene: TRBJ1-6
CDR3 protein: CASSPVKGVLNSPLHF

V gene: TRBV2
D gene: TRBD1
clone size: -
J gene: TRBJ2-6
CDR3 protein: CASSAGQWNSGANVLTF

V gene: TRBV28
D gene: TRBD1
clone size: -
J gene: TRBJ1-2
CDR3 protein: CASTDREDMGYTF

V gene: TRBV6-1
D gene: TRBD2
clone size: -
J gene: TRBJ2-5
CDR3 protein: CASSECSGGAWETQYF